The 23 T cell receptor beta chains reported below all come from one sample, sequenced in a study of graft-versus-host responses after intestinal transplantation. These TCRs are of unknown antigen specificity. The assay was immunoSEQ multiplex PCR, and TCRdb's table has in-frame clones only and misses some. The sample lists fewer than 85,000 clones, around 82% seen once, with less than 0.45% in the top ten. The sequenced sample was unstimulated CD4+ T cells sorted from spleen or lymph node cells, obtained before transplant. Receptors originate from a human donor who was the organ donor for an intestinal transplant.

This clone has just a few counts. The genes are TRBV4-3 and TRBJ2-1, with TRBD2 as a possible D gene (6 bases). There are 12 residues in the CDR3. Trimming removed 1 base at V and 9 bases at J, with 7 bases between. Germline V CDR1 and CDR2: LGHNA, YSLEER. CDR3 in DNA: TGCGCCAGCAGCCAAGGGGGAGGTGAGCAGTTCTTC. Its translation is CASSQGGGEQFF.

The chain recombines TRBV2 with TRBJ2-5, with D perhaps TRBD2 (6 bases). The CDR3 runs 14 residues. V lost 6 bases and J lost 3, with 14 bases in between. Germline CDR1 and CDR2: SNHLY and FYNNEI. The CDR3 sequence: CASSGSGPKETQYF. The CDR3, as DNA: TGTGCCAGCAGCGGGAGCGGTCCCAAAGAGACCCAGTACTTC.

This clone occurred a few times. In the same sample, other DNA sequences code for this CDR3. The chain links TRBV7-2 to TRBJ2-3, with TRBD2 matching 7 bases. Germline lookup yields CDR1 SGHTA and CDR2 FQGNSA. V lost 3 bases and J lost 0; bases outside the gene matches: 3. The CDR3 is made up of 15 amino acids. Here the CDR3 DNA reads TGTGCCAGCAGCTTCGGCGGGGGTAGCACAGATACGCAGTATTTT. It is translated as CASSFGGGSTDTQYF.

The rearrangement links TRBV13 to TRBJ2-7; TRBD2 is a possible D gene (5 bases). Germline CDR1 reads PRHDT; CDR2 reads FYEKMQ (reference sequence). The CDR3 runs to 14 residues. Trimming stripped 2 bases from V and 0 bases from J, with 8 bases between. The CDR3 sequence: CASSLSGGSYEQYV. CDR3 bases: TGTGCCAGCAGCTTAAGCGGTGGCTCCTACGAGCAGTACGTC.

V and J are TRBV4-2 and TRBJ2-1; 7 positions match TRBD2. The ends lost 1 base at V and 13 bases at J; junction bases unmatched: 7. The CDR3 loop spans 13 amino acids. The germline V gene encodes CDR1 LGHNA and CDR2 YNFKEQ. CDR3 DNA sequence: TGTGCCAGCAGCCAAGTGGGCCTAGCGGAACAGTTCTTC. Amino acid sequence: CASSQVGLAEQFF.

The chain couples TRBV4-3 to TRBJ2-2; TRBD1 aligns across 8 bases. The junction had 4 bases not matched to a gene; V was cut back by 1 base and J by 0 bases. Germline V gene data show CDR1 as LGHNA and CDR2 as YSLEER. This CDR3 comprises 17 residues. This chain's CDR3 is CASSQASGQANTGELFF. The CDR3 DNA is TGCGCCAGCAGCCAAGCCTCGGGACAGGCGAACACCGGGGAGCTGTTTTTT.

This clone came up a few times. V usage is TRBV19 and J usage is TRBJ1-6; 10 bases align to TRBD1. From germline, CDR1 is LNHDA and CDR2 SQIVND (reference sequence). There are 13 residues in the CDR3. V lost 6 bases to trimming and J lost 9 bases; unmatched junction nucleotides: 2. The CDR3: CASRDRGPSPLHF. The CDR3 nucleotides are TGTGCCAGTAGAGACAGGGGGCCTTCACCCCTCCACTTT.

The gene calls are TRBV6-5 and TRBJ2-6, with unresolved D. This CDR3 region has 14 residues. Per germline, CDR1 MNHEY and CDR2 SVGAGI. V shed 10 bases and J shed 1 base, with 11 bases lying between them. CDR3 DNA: TGTGCCACCTCGAGGAAGTCTGGGGCCAACGTCCTGACTTTC. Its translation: CATSRKSGANVLTF.

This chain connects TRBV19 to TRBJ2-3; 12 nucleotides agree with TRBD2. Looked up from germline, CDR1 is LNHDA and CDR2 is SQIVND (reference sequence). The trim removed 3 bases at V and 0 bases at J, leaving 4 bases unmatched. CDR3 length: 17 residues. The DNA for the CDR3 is TGTGCCAGTAGTATGACTAGCGGGGGCCGTAGCACAGATACGCAGTATTTT. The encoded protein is CASSMTSGGRSTDTQYF.

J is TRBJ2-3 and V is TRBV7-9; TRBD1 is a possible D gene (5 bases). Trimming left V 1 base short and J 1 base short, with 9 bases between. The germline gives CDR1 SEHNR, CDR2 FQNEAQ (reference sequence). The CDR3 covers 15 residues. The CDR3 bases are TGTGCCAGCAGCTTAGGGGGCTCTGGCACAGATACGCAGTATTTT. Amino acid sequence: CASSLGGSGTDTQYF.

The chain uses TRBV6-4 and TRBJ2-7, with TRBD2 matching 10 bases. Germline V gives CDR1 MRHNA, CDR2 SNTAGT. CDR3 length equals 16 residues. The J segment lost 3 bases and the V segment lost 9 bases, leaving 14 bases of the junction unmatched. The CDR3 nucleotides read TGTGCCAGTTTAATCGAGACTAGCGGGTTCTACTACGAGCAGTACGTC. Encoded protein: CASLIETSGFYYEQYV.

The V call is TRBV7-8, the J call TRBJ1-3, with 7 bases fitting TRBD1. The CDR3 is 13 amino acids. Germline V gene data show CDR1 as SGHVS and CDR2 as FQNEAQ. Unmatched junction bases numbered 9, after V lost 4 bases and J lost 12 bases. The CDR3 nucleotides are TGTGCCAGCAGCTCCCCCGACAGGGCCGGCATATATTTT. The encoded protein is CASSSPDRAGIYF. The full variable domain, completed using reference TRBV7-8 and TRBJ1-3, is GAGVSQSPRYKVAKRGQDVALRCDPISGHVSLFWYQQALGQGPEFLTYFQNEAQLDKSGLPSDRFFAERPEGSVSTLKIQRTQQEDSAVYLCASSSPDRAGIYFGEGSWLTVV.

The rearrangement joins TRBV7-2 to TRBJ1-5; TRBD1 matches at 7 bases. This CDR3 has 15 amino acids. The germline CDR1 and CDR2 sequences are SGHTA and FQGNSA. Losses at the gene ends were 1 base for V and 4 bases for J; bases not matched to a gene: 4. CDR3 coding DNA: TGTGCCAGCAGCTTAGTTGGGACAGCTAATCAGCCCCAGCATTTT. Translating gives CASSLVGTANQPQHF.

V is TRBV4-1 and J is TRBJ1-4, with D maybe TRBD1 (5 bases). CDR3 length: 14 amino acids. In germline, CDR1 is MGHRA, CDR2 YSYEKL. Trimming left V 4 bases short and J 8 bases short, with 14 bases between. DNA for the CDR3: TGCGCCAGCAGCCTCCAGGGACTAGGGGAAAAACTGTTTTTT. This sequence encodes CASSLQGLGEKLFF.

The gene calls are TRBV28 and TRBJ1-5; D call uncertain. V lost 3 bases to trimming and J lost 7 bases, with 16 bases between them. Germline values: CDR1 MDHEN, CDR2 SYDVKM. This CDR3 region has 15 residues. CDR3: CASSFSSGGWQPQHF. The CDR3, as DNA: TGTGCCAGCAGTTTTTCCAGCGGCGGTTGGCAGCCCCAGCATTTT.

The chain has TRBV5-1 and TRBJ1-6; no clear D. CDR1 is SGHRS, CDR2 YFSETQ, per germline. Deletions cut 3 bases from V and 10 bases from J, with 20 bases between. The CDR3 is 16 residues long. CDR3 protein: CASSWGGRDGGSPLHF. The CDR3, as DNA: TGCGCCAGCAGCTGGGGAGGGCGGGATGGCGGATCACCCCTCCACTTT.

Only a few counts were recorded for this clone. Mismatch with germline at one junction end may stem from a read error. The CDR3, as DNA: TGTGCCAGCAGTTACAACCAGCCAGGGGATCCCGTTTTT. It specifies CASSYNQPGDPVF. The V call is TRBV6-5, the J call TRBJ1-3; D might be TRBD1 (6 bases). Germline V gene lookup returns CDR1 MNHEY and CDR2 SVGAGI. This CDR3 has 13 residues.

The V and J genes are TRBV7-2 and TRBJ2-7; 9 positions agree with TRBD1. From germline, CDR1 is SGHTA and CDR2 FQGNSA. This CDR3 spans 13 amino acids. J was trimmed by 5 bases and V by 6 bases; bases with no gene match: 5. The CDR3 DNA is TGTGCCAGCAGTTTGGACAGGGGAGACGAGCAGTACGTC. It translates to CASSLDRGDEQYV.

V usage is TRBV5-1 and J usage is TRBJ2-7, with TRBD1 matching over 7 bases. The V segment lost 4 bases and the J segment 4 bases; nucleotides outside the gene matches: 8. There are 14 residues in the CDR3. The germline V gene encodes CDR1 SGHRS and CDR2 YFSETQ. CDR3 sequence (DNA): TGCGCCAGCAGCCCCGGGGACAGAGAATACGAGCAGTACGTC. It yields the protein CASSPGDREYEQYV.

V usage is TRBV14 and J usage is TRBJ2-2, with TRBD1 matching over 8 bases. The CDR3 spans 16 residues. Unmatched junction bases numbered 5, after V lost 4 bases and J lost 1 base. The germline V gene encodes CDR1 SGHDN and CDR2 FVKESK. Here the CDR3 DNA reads TGTGCCAGCAGCCGCAAGACAGGGGTGAACACCGGGGAGCTGTTTTTT. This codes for CASSRKTGVNTGELFF.

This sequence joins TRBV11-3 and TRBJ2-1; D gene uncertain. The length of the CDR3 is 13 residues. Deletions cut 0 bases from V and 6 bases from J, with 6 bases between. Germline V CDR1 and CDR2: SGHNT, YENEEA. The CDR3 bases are TGTGCCAGCAGCTTAGATAGCAGCAATGAGCAGTTCTTC. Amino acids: CASSLDSSNEQFF.

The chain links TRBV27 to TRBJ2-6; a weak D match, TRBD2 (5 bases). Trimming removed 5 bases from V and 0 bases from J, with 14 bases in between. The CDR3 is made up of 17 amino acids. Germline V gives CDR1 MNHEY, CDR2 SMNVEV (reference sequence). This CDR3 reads CASSPGFPPSGANVLTF. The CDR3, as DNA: TGTGCCAGCAGTCCGGGATTTCCACCCTCTGGGGCCAACGTCCTGACTTTC.

CDR3 sequence (DNA): TGCGCCAGCAGCTTGGACTCGCGGGGGGCGACAGATACGCAGTATTTT. Translated, it gives CASSLDSRGATDTQYF. This chain uses TRBV5-1 with TRBJ2-3; TRBD2 aligns across 8 bases. The CDR3 runs 16 residues. J gave up 3 bases and V 0 bases, and 6 bases lay outside the gene matches. Germline CDR1 is SGHRS and CDR2 is YFSETQ.